This T cell receptor beta chain was sequenced for a study of T cell repertoires in cytomegalovirus infection. Broader study findings: The cumulative frequency of public TCR beta families distinguished individuals who carried CMV together with the relevant HLA.

J lost 3 bases, V lost 5 bases, and 3 bases had no gene match. There are 12 residues in the CDR3. CDR1 is SQVTM and CDR2 is ANQGSEA in the germline V gene. TCRdb redid the calling of the reads with MiXCR, one entry per CDR3 protein. The sample has some 680,000 distinct CDR3 sequences, 35% seen once. With respect to this clonotype: What it recognizes is unknown.

What was sequenced was PBMCs. The chain has TRBV29-1 and TRBJ2-7, with 8 nucleotides matching TRBD1. The receptor's source is a human donor in good health (CMV status not recorded). Some clones in this sample may be carry-over from other donors' samples. The CDR3 reads CSVKGQGYEQYF. For the CDR3, the DNA is TGCAGCGTTAAAGGACAGGGCTACGAGCAGTACTTC.